This T cell receptor (beta chain) was retrieved from a study of shared clonotypes between healthy human individuals. CDR3 size: 14 residues. Trimming left V 8 bases short and J 4 bases short, with 15 bases between. CDR1 and CDR2 from the germline V gene are MDHEN and SYDVKM. TCRdb keeps only in-frame clones here, not all; method: immunoSEQ multiplex PCR. The sample contains roughly 1,600,000 clones, less than 99% of which appear only once. Nashville, Tennessee was home to all donors, each a Caucasian adult. Naive CD45RA+ and memory CD45RA-negative subsets were split from CD4+ cells. The material sequenced was naive CD4+ T cells sorted from blood. Sample subset: CD45RA+ positively selected. The origin of this receptor is a man aged 25 to 45 in good health. The chain uses TRBV28 and TRBJ2-1; D is undetermined. CDR3 protein: CASLGWGSYNEQFF. CDR3 sequence (DNA): TGTGCCAGCTTAGGGTGGGGAAGTTACAATGAGCAGTTCTTC.